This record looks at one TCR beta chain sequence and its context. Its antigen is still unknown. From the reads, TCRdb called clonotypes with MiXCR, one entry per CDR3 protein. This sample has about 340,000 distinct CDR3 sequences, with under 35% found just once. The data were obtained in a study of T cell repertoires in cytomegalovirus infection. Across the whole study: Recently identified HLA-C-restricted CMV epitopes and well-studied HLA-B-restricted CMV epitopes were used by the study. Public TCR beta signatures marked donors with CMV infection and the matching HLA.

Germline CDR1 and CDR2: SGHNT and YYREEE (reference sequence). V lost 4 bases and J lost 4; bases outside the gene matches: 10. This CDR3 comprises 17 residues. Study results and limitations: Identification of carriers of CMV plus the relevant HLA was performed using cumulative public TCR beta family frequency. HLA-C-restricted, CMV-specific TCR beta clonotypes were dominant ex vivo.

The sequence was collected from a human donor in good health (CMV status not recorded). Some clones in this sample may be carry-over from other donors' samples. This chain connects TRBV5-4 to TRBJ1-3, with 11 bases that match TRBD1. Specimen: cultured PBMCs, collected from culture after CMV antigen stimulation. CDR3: CASSDSAGTGGGNTIYF. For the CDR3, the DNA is TGTGCCAGCAGCGACTCTGCCGGGACAGGGGGAGGAAACACCATATATTTT. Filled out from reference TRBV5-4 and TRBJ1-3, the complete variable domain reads ETGVTQSPTHLIKTRGQQVTLRCSSQSGHNTVSWYQQALGQGPQFIFQYYREEENGRGNFPPRFSGLQFPNYSSELNVNALELDDSALYLCASSDSAGTGGGNTIYFGEGSWLTVV.